The rows below give T cell receptor beta chains drawn from one sample of a study of T cell responses to AZD1222 COVID-19 vaccine. TCRdb's copy holds only in-frame clones and misses some; the assay was immunoSEQ multiplex PCR. Of around 150,000 clones listed, about 93% were seen once; the top ten hold roughly 3.2%. The sequenced sample was peripheral blood, obtained 28 days after the second AZD1222 dose. The receptors shown here come from an adult who received the AZD1222 COVID-19 vaccine. Both conserved end residues are part of each CDR3. D genes are given only for firm matches.

j_gene: TRBJ1-2
d_gene: .
v_gene: TRBV11-2
CDR3nt: TGTGCCAGCAGTTGGGGCTATGGCTACACCTTC
CDR3aa: CASSWGYGYTF

j_gene: TRBJ1-5
d_gene: .
v_gene: TRBV6-6
CDR3nt: TGTGCCAGCAGTTATTACGGGGAAGAGCAGCCCCAGCATTTT
CDR3aa: CASSYYGEEQPQHF

j_gene: TRBJ2-7
d_gene: .
v_gene: TRBV6-5
CDR3nt: TGTGCCAGCAGCACGCGGGCCTCCTCCTACGAGCAGTACTTC
CDR3aa: CASSTRASSYEQYF

j_gene: TRBJ2-6
d_gene: .
v_gene: TRBV27
CDR3nt: TGTGCCAGCGTCGCCCTCTCTGGGGCCAACGTCCTGACTTTC
CDR3aa: CASVALSGANVLTF

j_gene: TRBJ2-7
d_gene: .
v_gene: TRBV19
CDR3nt: TGTGCCAGTAGTTTTGACAGGTTCTACGAGCAGTACTTC
CDR3aa: CASSFDRFYEQYF

j_gene: TRBJ2-5
d_gene: .
v_gene: TRBV7-7
CDR3nt: TGTGCCAGCAGCCAGCGGGTCGCAGGGGTTTCTGAGACCCAGTACTTC
CDR3aa: CASSQRVAGVSETQYF

j_gene: TRBJ2-7
d_gene: .
v_gene: TRBV1
CDR3nt: TGCACCAGCAGCCAAGGGCGGGACAGGGATGAAAACGAGCAGTACTTC
CDR3aa: CTSSQGRDRDENEQYF

j_gene: TRBJ1-1
d_gene: .
v_gene: TRBV5-1
CDR3nt: TGCGCCAGCAGCTCCCAACAGGCGAACACTGAAGCTTTCTTT
CDR3aa: CASSSQQANTEAFF

j_gene: TRBJ2-3
d_gene: TRBD2
v_gene: TRBV13
CDR3nt: TGTGCCAGCAGCCCTCCGACTAGCGGTAGCACAGATACGCAGTATTTT
CDR3aa: CASSPPTSGSTDTQYF

j_gene: TRBJ2-1
d_gene: TRBD1
v_gene: TRBV7-6
CDR3nt: TGTGCCAGCAGCTTAGGTGGGACAGGCCTTTTCGATGAGCAGTTCTTC
CDR3aa: CASSLGGTGLFDEQFF

j_gene: TRBJ1-2
d_gene: .
v_gene: TRBV6-1
CDR3nt: TGTGCCAGCAGTGAAATGGCGGCGTCTCGAGGCTACACCTTC
CDR3aa: CASSEMAASRGYTF

j_gene: TRBJ1-4
d_gene: .
v_gene: TRBV5-1
CDR3nt: TGCGCCAGCAGCTTGGAACGGGGGACTAATGAAAAACTGTTTTTT
CDR3aa: CASSLERGTNEKLFF

j_gene: TRBJ2-5
d_gene: .
v_gene: TRBV11-2
CDR3nt: TGTGCCAGCAGCTTAGATTTAGCCGCTTGGGGCGAGACCCAGTACTTC
CDR3aa: CASSLDLAAWGETQYF

j_gene: TRBJ2-7
d_gene: .
v_gene: TRBV18
CDR3nt: TGTGCCAGCTCACCACCCAGCCCTACCTACGAGCAGTACTTC
CDR3aa: CASSPPSPTYEQYF